This TCR beta chain was captured by sequencing in a study of T cell responses to AZD1222 COVID-19 vaccine. Assay used: immunoSEQ multiplex PCR; TCRdb lists only in-frame clones, some missing. This sample has around 140,000 clones, with roughly nine tenths found just once. Germline V CDR1 and CDR2: SGHTA, FQGNSA. This CDR3 contains 13 residues. J lost 6 bases, V lost 10 bases, and 4 bases had no gene match. Sequencing used peripheral blood, obtained on day 0 of AZD1222 vaccination. The sequence came from an adult in good health. The chain carries TRBV7-2 and TRBJ2-1, with 12 bases matching TRBD2. The CDR3 nucleotides read TGTGCCACCCGACTAGCGGGGGTCAATGAGCAGTTCTTC. This gives the protein CATRLAGVNEQFF. Based on the CDR3 plus reference TRBV7-2 and TRBJ2-1, the full variable domain is GAGVSQSPSNKVTEKGKDVELRCDPISGHTALYWYRQSLGQGLEFLIYFQGNSAPDKSGLPSDRFSAERTGGSVSTLTIQRTQQEDSAVYLCATRLAGVNEQFFGPGTRLTVL.